Sequencing of this TCR beta chain was carried out in a study of tumor-infiltrating lymphocytes in primary liver carcinoma. It was unsorted whole blood that yielded blood RNA, and germline DNA was also extracted. Germline V gene lookup returns CDR1 MNHNS and CDR2 SASEGT. The length of the CDR3 is 12 residues. TCR beta cDNA came from about 500 ng total RNA, primed with a constant-region primer. Each TCR beta library was derived from three nested multiplex PCR rounds that employed slightly modified ARM-PCR. It was with TRBV1-TRBV30 forward primers and a C-beta reverse primer that the first two PCR rounds were run, at roughly 10 cycles each. TCRdb recomputed calls from the multiplex PCR reads with MiXCR, one row per CDR3 protein. The data contain about 180,000 distinct CDR3 sequences, about 55% of them singletons. A remark on this clonotype: The junction differs from germline at one of its ends, possibly a read error.

This clonotype originated in a man aged 35 to 55 with primary liver carcinoma and hepatitis B virus infection. The rearrangement links TRBV6-1 to TRBJ2-7; D gene unclear. Sequencing used peripheral blood. The CDR3 nucleotides are TGTGCCAGCAGTGGTCTATTCCACGAGCAATACTTC. This gives the protein CASSGLFHEQYF.